These 9 T cell receptor beta chains were all obtained from the same sample, sequenced in a study of metastatic and nonmetastatic thyroid tumors. All patients were treatment-naive before thyroid surgery. Using MiXCR, TCRdb reanalyzed the PCR reads. The sample consists of roughly 30,000 clones, around 15% of them appearing once. What was sequenced was blood. The receptor source for this set is a female donor with papillary thyroid cancer or a benign thyroid nodule (not recorded which). Some clones in this sample may be carry-over from other donors' samples.

This chain connects TRBV11-1 to TRBJ2-5; 7 nucleotides agree with TRBD1. V dropped 1 base and J dropped 4; count of bases not matched to a gene: 21. The germline V gene has CDR1 SGHAT and CDR2 FQDESV (reference sequence). The CDR3 is made up of 20 amino acids. CDR3 loop: CASSLGIWYRGSDSTETQYF. In DNA, the CDR3 is TGTGCCAGCAGCTTAGGGATTTGGTACAGGGGCTCCGATTCCACAGAGACCCAGTACTTC.

In this sample, this clone turned up many times. The sample carries other DNA sequences with the same CDR3. V usage is TRBV19 and J usage is TRBJ1-1; D remains ambiguous. The CDR3 sequence is 12 residues long. Germline V gene data show CDR1 as LNHDA and CDR2 as SQIVND (reference sequence). V was cut by 6 bases and J by 2 bases, with 7 bases left in between. For the CDR3, the DNA is TGTGCCAGTAGGGGGTATAACACTGAAGCTTTCTTT. It codes for CASRGYNTEAFF.

This clone was detected only once. The genes are TRBV5-6 and TRBJ2-1; possibly TRBD2 for D (6 bases). Germline V gives CDR1 SGHDT, CDR2 YYEEEE. Trimming stripped 3 bases from V and 3 bases from J, with 16 bases between. CDR3 length: 16 residues. DNA of the CDR3: TGTGCCAGCAGCTACGGGACTGACCTACTCTACAATGAGCAGTTCTTC. Translated: CASSYGTDLLYNEQFF.

The chain links TRBV12-3 or TRBV12-4 to TRBJ2-7; perhaps TRBD1 as D (5 bases). This CDR3 region has 12 residues. Trimming removed 8 bases at V and 1 base at J, with 9 bases between. CDR3 region: CASGASSYEQYF. The DNA for the CDR3 is TGTGCCAGCGGGGCTAGTTCCTACGAGCAGTACTTC.

This clone appeared a few times. This rearrangement joins TRBV5-6 to TRBJ1-2; no firm D call. V lost 4 bases to trimming and J lost 4 bases, with 11 bases between them. Germline V gene data show CDR1 as SGHDT and CDR2 as YYEEEE. This CDR3 has 13 amino acids. Here the CDR3 DNA reads TGTGCCAGCAGCAAATGGGGTGGCTATGGCTACACCTTC. This encodes CASSKWGGYGYTF.

This clone was detected many times. The chain carries TRBV3-1 and TRBJ1-3, with D maybe TRBD1 (5 bases). This CDR3 has 16 amino acids. CDR1 and CDR2 from the germline V gene are LGHDT and YNNKEL (reference sequence). Deletions cut 6 bases from V and 4 bases from J, with 19 bases between. The chain's CDR3 is CASSLTRGGSGNTIYF. The CDR3 DNA is TGTGCCAGCAGTCTAACCCGCGGGGGGTCGGGAAACACCATATATTTT.

This clone was detected a few times. The genes are TRBV5-6 and TRBJ2-2, with 10 bases identical to TRBD1. Germline loops: CDR1 SGHDT, CDR2 YYEEEE. The CDR3 is made up of 16 amino acids. Trimming cost V 0 bases and J 6 bases; bases outside gene matches: 5. The CDR3 loop is CASSLDWDRGAGELFF. The CDR3 nucleotides read TGTGCCAGCAGCTTGGACTGGGACAGGGGTGCCGGGGAGCTGTTTTTT.

Relative to its sample, this clone is medium-sized. V gene TRBV12-3 or TRBV12-4 combines with J gene TRBJ2-7; TRBD1 matches 7 bases. The V segment lost 7 bases and the J segment 5 bases; nucleotides outside the gene matches: 14. The CDR3 covers 15 residues. CDR3 protein: CASTTSTGTDHEQYF. As DNA, the CDR3 is TGTGCCAGCACCACTTCAACCGGGACAGACCACGAGCAGTACTTC.

This clone was counted only a few times. This chain links TRBV6-5 with TRBJ2-1, with TRBD2 identical over 13 bases. Trimming took 4 bases from V and 4 from J; bases not matched to a gene: 7. The CDR3 sequence is 17 residues long. In germline, CDR1 is MNHEY, CDR2 SVGAGI. In DNA form, the CDR3 reads TGTGCCAGCAGTTCCGCGACTAGCGGGAGGTGGTACAATGAGCAGTTCTTC. Translation: CASSSATSGRWYNEQFF.